This T cell receptor beta chain comes out of a study of blood T cell repertoires in COVID-19 (dated by TCRdb to the early 2020s). Looking at the study overall: Collaborator samples came from the United States, Italy and Spain and covered acute and convalescent phases of COVID-19. The prospective study material was composed of cDNA or gDNA derived from T cells, B-cell-depleted T cells, or PBMCs. Deeply sampled blood TCRbeta repertoires from subjects exposed to, actively infected with, or recovered from COVID-19 were included in the dataset. Where available, HLA class I and class II types were obtained from metadata supplied by the sample provider rather than from assay-based typing. A de-identified subject ID, COVID-19 status, age in years and sex were almost always included in the sample metadata. The repertoires were released in a freely available public database intended as a resource for research on the immune response to SARS-CoV-2. Samples came from the ongoing ImmuneRACE study (first 160 participants) plus 1,254 subjects from 6 global collaborators.

About this clone itself: Its cognate antigen has yet to be identified. No base quality information exists; no much larger clone differs at one position.

Summary of the overall study and its limitations: How much clinical and demographic metadata was included differed by source and by participant, and the metadata was provided uncurated.

Collaborating institutions collected whole blood in K2EDTA tubes following their own protocols. For TCRbeta analysis, collaborator samples were shipped as frozen whole blood, as isolated PBMCs, or as DNA extracted from either sample type. The immunoSEQ Assay, a bias-controlled multiplex PCR, was used to amplify TCRbeta CDR3 regions from genomic DNA. Regarding the original processing steps: The number of nucleated cells in each sample was estimated by amplification of reference gene primers within the assay. To quantify the absolute abundance of each unique TCRbeta CDR3 rearrangement, sequence reads were collapsed and filtered. For each sample, productive Simpson clonality was calculated by taking the square root of Simpson's diversity index across productive rearrangements. As stored in TCRdb, this immuneACCESS dataset retains in-frame rearrangements with V and J assigned. A fraction of the clones does not appear; measured against another copy, unresolved V genes explain less than half of the discrepancy, and the remainder lacks a known reason. V and J calls and clone size are given by that table; D and trimming were obtained from the DNA. The sample table holds around 230,000 clones, of which roughly 80% were seen once. In total, the top ten clones hold 2.6% of the sample.

V is shortened by 6 bases, J by 1 base, and the region joining them spans 10 bases. The CDR3 runs 14 amino acids, cysteine and phenylalanine included. Of the read, only the CDR3 DNA is kept; its 42 bases are in frame from base 1. From the germline V gene, CDR1 is MNHEY and CDR2 is SVGAGI. Recombination linked TRBV6-5 to TRBJ1-5, with an unclear D gene assignment. The TCR originated in a woman aged 70-85 years with active or convalescent COVID-19. The sample taken for sequencing was peripheral blood. The CDR3 protein: CASSRGYSNQPQHF. In nucleotides, the sequence is TGTGCCAGCAGCCGCGGGTACAGCAATCAGCCCCAGCATTTT.